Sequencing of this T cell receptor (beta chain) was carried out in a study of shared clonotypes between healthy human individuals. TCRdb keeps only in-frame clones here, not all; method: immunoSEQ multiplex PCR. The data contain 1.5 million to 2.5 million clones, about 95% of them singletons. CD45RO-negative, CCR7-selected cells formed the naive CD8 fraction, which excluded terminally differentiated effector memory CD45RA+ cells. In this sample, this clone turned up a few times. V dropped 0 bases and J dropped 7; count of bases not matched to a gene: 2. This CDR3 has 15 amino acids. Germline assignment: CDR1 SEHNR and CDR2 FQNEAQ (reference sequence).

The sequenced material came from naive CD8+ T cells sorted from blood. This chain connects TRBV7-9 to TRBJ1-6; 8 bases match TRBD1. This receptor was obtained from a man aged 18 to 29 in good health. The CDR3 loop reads CASSLATGGNSPLHF. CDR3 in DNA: TGTGCCAGCAGCTTAGCTACAGGGGGAAATTCACCCCTCCACTTT.